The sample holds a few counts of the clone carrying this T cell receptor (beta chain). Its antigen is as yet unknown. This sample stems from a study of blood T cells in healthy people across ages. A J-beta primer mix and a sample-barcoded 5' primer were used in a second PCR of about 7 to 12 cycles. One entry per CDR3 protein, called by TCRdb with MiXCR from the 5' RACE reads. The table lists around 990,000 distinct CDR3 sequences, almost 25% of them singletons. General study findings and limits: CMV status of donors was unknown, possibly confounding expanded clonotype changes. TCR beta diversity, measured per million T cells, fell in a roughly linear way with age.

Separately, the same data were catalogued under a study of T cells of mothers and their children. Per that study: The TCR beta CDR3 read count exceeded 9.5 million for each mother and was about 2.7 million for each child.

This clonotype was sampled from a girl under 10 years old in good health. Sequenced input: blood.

The CDR3 spells CARSGTSGTNEQFF. The CDR3 DNA is TGTGCCCGGTCCGGGACTAGCGGGACGAATGAGCAGTTCTTC. This chain uses TRBV6-4 with TRBJ2-7; the match to TRBD2 covers 13 bases. TRBJ2-1 explains the end of the DNA better; the J call may be wrong. The CDR3 loop spans 14 amino acids. Germline loops: CDR1 MRHNA, CDR2 SNTAGT.